This TCR beta chain was recovered during a study of blood T cell repertoires in COVID-19. Study-wide background: Collection of acute and convalescent COVID-19 samples took place in the United States, Italy and Spain. Sample material is recorded as cDNA or gDNA derived from T cells, B-cell-depleted T cells, or PBMCs.

CDR1 and CDR2 (germline): KGHDR, SFDVKD. There are 15 residues in the CDR3. V lost 4 bases to trimming and J lost 3 bases, with 15 bases between them. Original methodology: The assay estimated nucleated cells by amplifying reference gene primers. Profiling relied on immunoSEQ multiplex PCR, and the TCRdb table lists in-frame clones only, not all of them. D and trimming were read from the DNA, whereas the V and J calls and clone size are those reported in that table. The table lists 250,000 to 350,000 clones, around 87% of them singletons, with 7.8% in the top ten. Sequencing input: peripheral blood. The chain employs TRBV24-1 and TRBJ2-7; possible D gene TRBD2, 5 bases. This receptor was identified in a woman in her fifties or sixties who had recovered from COVID-19. CDR3 sequence: CATSERETQHYEQYF. CDR3 DNA sequence: TGTGCCACCAGTGAGAGGGAAACGCAACACTACGAGCAGTACTTC.